Listed below are T cell receptor beta chains from one sample, sequenced in a study of regulatory T cells in long-lasting Graves disease. TCRdb reprocessed the multiplex PCR reads with MiXCR, giving one entry per CDR3 protein. The sample contains roughly 500,000 distinct CDR3 sequences, 13% of which appear only once. The same data also went into a second study, on T cells in Graves' hyperthyroidism and ophthalmopathy.

The material sequenced was peripheral blood mononuclear cells (PBMCs), taken at new diagnosis, from a patient treated with antithyroid drugs. These receptors were collected from a man aged 25 to 45 with Graves disease. Each CDR3 is given with its conserved first and last residue. A D gene is named only where the DNA matches it firmly. For some rows the clone size is stated as once, few or many, or as a class when expanded; others skip it.

length,size,V,J,D,CDR3,DNA
14,many,TRBV19,TRBJ2-1,TRBD1,CASKETGYYNEQFF,TGTGCCAGTAAGGAGACAGGGTATTACAATGAGCAGTTCTTC
15,-,TRBV5-4,TRBJ2-5,TRBD2,CASSSSSGGQETQYF,TGTGCCAGCAGCTCTTCCAGCGGGGGCCAAGAGACCCAGTACTTC
13,many,TRBV29-1,TRBJ1-1,-,CSVSRTVNTEAFF,TGCAGCGTCAGCCGGACAGTGAACACTGAAGCTTTCTTT
13,many,TRBV29-1,TRBJ2-1,-,CSVRVLAVERQFF,TGCAGCGTTCGGGTACTAGCTGTGGAGCGGCAGTTCTTC
14,many,TRBV20-1,TRBJ1-1,-,CSARPNRANTEAFF,TGCAGTGCCAGGCCCAACAGGGCGAACACTGAAGCTTTCTTT
15,few,TRBV11-1,TRBJ1-2,-,CASSQGIAGPYGYTF,TGTGCCAGCAGCCAAGGGATTGCAGGCCCCTATGGCTACACCTTC
15,-,TRBV29-1,TRBJ1-1,-,CSGTKGSGRATEAFF,TGCAGCGGTACAAAGGGGTCAGGGCGGGCTACTGAAGCTTTCTTT
17,many,TRBV6-5,TRBJ1-6,-,CASSYDDTHRANSPLHF,TGTGCCAGCAGTTACGACGACACGCACAGGGCTAATTCACCCCTCCACTTT
13,-,TRBV29-1,TRBJ2-5,-,CSVKEGPAETQYF,TGCAGCGTAAAGGAGGGGCCGGCGGAGACCCAGTACTTC
14,-,TRBV20-1,TRBJ2-7,-,CSARDIDREDEQYF,TGCAGTGCTAGAGATATCGACAGGGAGGACGAGCAGTACTTC
12,-,TRBV13,TRBJ2-1,TRBD2,CASSLASGRGFF,TGTGCCAGCAGCTTAGCCAGCGGGAGGGGGTTCTTC
14,many,TRBV7-9,TRBJ2-5,-,CASSRDLSVGTQYF,TGTGCCAGCAGCCGGGACCTTTCTGTGGGGACCCAGTACTTC
14,few,TRBV7-3,TRBJ2-2,-,CASSPRGGTGELFF,TGTGCCAGCAGCCCTAGGGGGGGTACCGGGGAGCTGTTTTTT
15,once,TRBV27,TRBJ2-7,TRBD1,CASSWDRDRGHEQYF,TGTGCCAGCAGTTGGGACCGGGACAGAGGCCACGAGCAGTACTTC
16,-,TRBV4-2,TRBJ2-1,-,CASSQEIRGSYNEQFF,TGTGCCAGCAGCCAAGAGATACGAGGCTCCTACAATGAGCAGTTCTTC
16,many,TRBV20-1,TRBJ1-1,-,CSARDGSEGRSTEAFF,TGCAGTGCTAGAGATGGGTCAGAGGGCCGGAGCACTGAAGCTTTCTTT
15,many,TRBV27,TRBJ1-2,TRBD1,CASSFGQDRAGGYTF,TGTGCCAGCAGTTTTGGACAGGACAGGGCGGGTGGCTACACCTTC
13,many,TRBV20-1,TRBJ2-2,-,CSAKTGNTGELFF,TGCAGTGCTAAGACAGGCAACACCGGGGAGCTGTTTTTT
15,-,TRBV12-3/TRBV12-4,TRBJ2-7,TRBD2,CASTTSGSTYYEQYF,TGTGCCAGCACAACTAGCGGGAGCACTTATTACGAGCAGTACTTC
15,few,TRBV7-9,TRBJ1-4,TRBD1,CASSLIGTGDEKLFF,TGCGCCAGCAGCTTAATCGGGACAGGGGACGAAAAACTGTTTTTT
13,many,TRBV6-1,TRBJ1-5,TRBD1,CASIDRVGQPQHF,TGTGCCAGCATCGACAGGGTTGGACAGCCCCAGCATTTT
16,few,TRBV4-1,TRBJ2-1,TRBD2,CASSQGLAENHNEQFF,TGCGCCAGCAGCCAGGGACTAGCGGAGAACCACAATGAGCAGTTCTTC
15,many,TRBV7-2,TRBJ2-5,-,CASSRMTGLQETQYF,TGTGCCAGCAGCCGGATGACAGGTCTCCAAGAGACCCAGTACTTC
13,many,TRBV30,TRBJ2-7,TRBD2,CAFEGRERYEQYF,TGTGCGTTCGAAGGGCGGGAGCGCTACGAGCAGTACTTC